This is a list of T cell receptor beta chains from one sample in a study of cytomegalovirus exposure and HLA in healthy donors. Only in-frame clones appear in the TCRdb table, and some are missing; sequencing was by immunoSEQ multiplex PCR. The listing records approximately 40,000 clones. Sequenced sample: PBMCs. All receptors derive from a young woman in good health and CMV-seronegative. CDR3s include the opening cysteine and the closing phenylalanine or tryptophan. D genes are given only for firm matches.

D gene | J gene | V gene | CDR3 protein | CDR3 DNA
. | TRBJ1-1 | TRBV29-1 | CSVLREGNTEAFF | TGCAGCGTTCTGCGGGAGGGGAACACTGAAGCTTTCTTT
. | TRBJ1-1 | TRBV4-1 | CASSLWESTEAFF | TGCGCCAGCAGTCTCTGGGAGTCCACTGAAGCTTTCTTT
TRBD2 | TRBJ2-7 | TRBV4-2 | CASSPGTSGAYEQYF | TGTGCCAGCAGCCCAGGGACTAGCGGCGCCTACGAGCAGTACTTC
. | TRBJ2-1 | TRBV5-4 | CASSLEGPSVSSYNEQFF | TGTGCCAGCAGCTTGGAGGGGCCTAGCGTCAGCTCCTACAATGAGCAGTTCTTC
TRBD1 | TRBJ2-7 | TRBV5-1 | CASRTDRGPYEQYF | TGCGCCAGTCGAACCGACAGGGGACCCTACGAGCAGTACTTC
. | TRBJ2-2 | TRBV7-2 | CASSSYRQSGELFF | TGTGCCAGCAGCTCCTATCGACAATCCGGGGAGCTGTTTTTT
TRBD2 | TRBJ2-1 | TRBV28 | CASSSFDLAGGPGEQFF | TGTGCCAGCAGTTCCTTCGACTTAGCGGGAGGGCCCGGTGAGCAGTTCTTC
TRBD2 | TRBJ2-7 | TRBV9 | CASSPTGTSGSRYEQYF | TGTGCCAGCAGCCCCACCGGGACTAGCGGGAGTCGGTACGAGCAGTACTTC
. | TRBJ2-3 | TRBV5-6 | CASSTRDTQYF | TGTGCCAGCAGCACCAGAGATACGCAGTATTTT
. | TRBJ2-7 | TRBV7-9 | CASSFAGTTSSYEQYF | TGTGCCAGCAGCTTCGCCGGGACAACCAGTAGCTACGAGCAGTACTTC
. | TRBJ1-2 | TRBV30 | CAWGPGTNYGYTF | TGTGCCTGGGGCCCAGGGACTAACTATGGCTACACCTTC
. | TRBJ2-1 | TRBV28 | CASDSHLYNEQFF | TGTGCCAGCGACAGCCATCTTTACAATGAGCAGTTCTTC
. | TRBJ1-5 | TRBV7-8 | CASSLGQANQPQHF | TGTGCCAGCAGCTTAGGGCAGGCCAATCAGCCCCAGCATTTT
. | TRBJ1-3 | TRBV6-5 | CASSYGGAPGNTIYF | TGTGCCAGCAGTTACGGGGGGGCGCCGGGAAACACCATATATTTT
. | TRBJ2-3 | TRBV7-9 | CASSLAVGKDTQYF | TGTGCCAGCAGCTTAGCGGTGGGCAAGGATACGCAGTATTTT
. | TRBJ1-2 | TRBV6-1 | CASSEMTANYGYTF | TGTGCCAGCAGTGAAATGACAGCTAACTATGGCTACACCTTC
. | TRBJ1-6 | TRBV2 | CASSVGGPLSIPLHF | TGTGCCAGCAGTGTGGGGGGACCCCTGTCGATTCCCCTCCACTTT
. | TRBJ1-3 | TRBV30 | CALGGGPSGNTIYF | TGTGCCTTGGGGGGGGGACCCTCTGGAAACACCATATATTTT
TRBD2 | TRBJ2-1 | TRBV7-9 | CASSLFSSGRLNEQFF | TGTGCCAGCAGCTTATTTTCTAGCGGGAGGTTGAATGAGCAGTTCTTC
TRBD2 | TRBJ2-7 | TRBV29-1 | CSVVGLADAYEQYF | TGCAGCGTTGTGGGTCTAGCGGACGCCTACGAGCAGTACTTC
TRBD1 | TRBJ1-3 | TRBV18 | CASLQTGAGNTIYF | TGTGCCAGCCTACAGACAGGGGCCGGAAACACCATATATTTT
. | TRBJ2-7 | TRBV2 | CASRDRDTSYEQYF | TGTGCCAGCAGGGACCGGGACACCTCCTACGAGCAGTACTTC
TRBD1 | TRBJ2-5 | TRBV19 | CASSTPGQKETQYF | TGTGCCAGTAGTACACCGGGACAGAAAGAGACCCAGTACTTC
. | TRBJ2-7 | TRBV6-5 | CASRRGMGGEQYF | TGTGCCAGCAGACGAGGAATGGGGGGCGAGCAGTACTTC
. | TRBJ1-6 | TRBV18 | CASSLRGNNSPLHF | TGTGCCAGCTCCCTCAGGGGCAATAATTCACCCCTCCACTTT
. | TRBJ2-7 | TRBV7-6 | CASSLEGQGRQYF | TGTGCCAGCAGCTTAGAAGGTCAGGGAAGGCAGTACTTC
. | TRBJ1-1 | TRBV5-1 | CASSQTPRQNTEAFF | TGCGCCAGCAGCCAGACACCCCGACAAAACACTGAAGCTTTCTTT
TRBD2 | TRBJ2-5 | TRBV5-4 | CASSLAGSSGSETQYF | TGTGCCAGCAGCTTGGCAGGGTCTAGCGGGAGTGAGACCCAGTACTTC
. | TRBJ2-7 | TRBV7-9 | CASRRQGGTYEQYF | TGTGCCAGCAGACGACAGGGAGGAACCTACGAGCAGTACTTC
. | TRBJ2-1 | TRBV18 | CASSSGSGSVGNEQFF | TGTGCCAGCTCATCGGGGTCCGGGTCAGTCGGCAATGAGCAGTTCTTC
TRBD1 | TRBJ2-6 | TRBV28 | CASRSRQGARGANVLTF | TGTGCCAGCAGAAGTAGACAGGGGGCGCGAGGGGCCAACGTCCTGACTTTC
. | TRBJ1-5 | TRBV5-6 | CASSQGSNNQPQHF | TGTGCCAGCAGCCAGGGTTCCAATAATCAGCCCCAGCATTTT
TRBD2 | TRBJ2-1 | TRBV10-2 | CASSDLTSGAYNEQFF | TGCGCCAGCAGTGACTTGACTAGCGGGGCCTACAATGAGCAGTTCTTC
. | TRBJ1-1 | TRBV30 | CAWRTGMNTEAFF | TGTGCCTGGAGAACAGGCATGAACACTGAAGCTTTCTTT
TRBD2 | TRBJ2-1 | TRBV7-2 | CASSLEGGPYNEQFF | TGTGCCAGCAGCTTAGAGGGAGGGCCTTACAATGAGCAGTTCTTC
. | TRBJ2-7 | TRBV30 | CAWRGHGELYEQYF | TGTGCCTGGAGGGGCCATGGTGAACTCTACGAGCAGTACTTC
TRBD1 | TRBJ1-5 | TRBV5-1 | CASSLATSYDRAISQPQHF | TGCGCCAGCAGCTTGGCCACCTCCTACGACAGGGCAATTAGTCAGCCCCAGCATTTT
. | TRBJ2-7 | TRBV30 | CAWSVGAGGEQYF | TGTGCCTGGAGTGTAGGGGCCGGGGGCGAGCAGTACTTC
TRBD1 | TRBJ2-5 | TRBV18 | CASSPRDRIETQYF | TGTGCCAGCTCACCCCGGGACAGGATAGAGACCCAGTACTTC
TRBD2 | TRBJ2-5 | TRBV9 | CASSVVGGSRETQYF | TGTGCCAGCAGCGTTGTGGGAGGGTCTCGGGAGACCCAGTACTTC